This T cell receptor (beta chain) was recovered during a study of shared clonotypes between healthy human individuals. Overall study findings and caveats: Shared clonotypes across all four donors exceeded non-shared ones in generation probability. Donor clonotype sharing was expected to depend on sequencing depth.

On this clone itself: The antigen remains unidentified.

The CDR3 runs 15 residues. V dropped 0 bases and J dropped 7 bases, with 11 bases sitting between them. CDR1 is SGHNT and CDR2 is YYREEE in the germline V gene (reference sequence). Naive CD8 cells lacked CD45RO and underwent positive selection for CCR7, leaving out terminally differentiated effector memory CD45RA+ cells. There were no recent acute infections or vaccinations among the donors, who were healthy HIV-negative adults. How the authors handled the data: ImmunoSEQ only sent back junction sequences with no quality scores, so filtering was done differently. Only in-frame clones appear in the TCRdb table, and some are missing; sequencing was by immunoSEQ multiplex PCR. V, J and clone size reflect that table, while D and trimming were determined from the DNA. The sample includes about 1,900,000 clones, about 94% of them seen just once.

This receptor was taken from a man younger than 35 in good health. The chain joins TRBV5-4 to TRBJ1-6; TRBD1 is a possible D gene (5 bases). Sequenced sample: naive CD8+ T cells sorted from blood. CDR3 residues: CASSLGQFDNSPLHF. The CDR3 coding sequence is TGTGCCAGCAGCTTGGGACAGTTCGACAATTCACCCCTCCACTTT.